Many counts were recorded for the clone carrying this T cell receptor (beta chain). The CDR3 covers 16 residues. Germline V gives CDR1 MDHEN, CDR2 SYDVKM. The junction had 10 bases not matched to a gene; V was cut back by 5 bases and J by 9 bases. The sample is drawn from a study of T-cell reconstitution after alpha-beta-depleted transplantation in children. Unique molecular identifiers were incorporated when the TCRbeta library was constructed. MiXCR was run by TCRdb on the PCR reads, yielding one entry per CDR3 protein. The table records fewer than 120,000 distinct CDR3 sequences, 10% of them present only once.

The origin of this receptor is a human donor who donated a stem cell graft to a child with acute lymphoblastic leukemia. Sequenced material: PBMCs from the stem cell graft donor, taken from the stem cell graft. This chain uses TRBV28 with TRBJ2-3; 14 bases align to TRBD2. CDR3 sequence: CASSPPGTSGSKTQYF. CDR3 DNA: TGTGCCAGCAGTCCGCCCGGGACTAGCGGGAGTAAAACGCAGTATTTT.